The 3 T cell receptor beta chains below come from one sample, sequenced in a study of T cells in Graves' hyperthyroidism and ophthalmopathy. Researchers amplified the TCR beta CDR3 regions from RNA transcripts. The HTBI primer set drove a first-round RT-PCR of the TCR CDR3. TCRdb reprocessed the multiplex PCR reads with MiXCR, giving one entry per CDR3 protein. This table has a few hundred thousand distinct CDR3 sequences, approximately 14% appearing once. The sequenced material came from blood. These receptor sequences come from a woman under 30 with Graves' hyperthyroidism that later progressed to Graves' ophthalmopathy.

This clonotype was counted many times. This chain joins TRBV6-2 or TRBV6-3 and TRBJ2-1; D call uncertain. Germline V lookup: CDR1 MNHEY, CDR2 SVGEGT. The CDR3 runs to 11 residues. V lost 7 bases to trimming and J lost 9 bases, with 10 bases between them. CDR3 residues: CASNPGPEQFF. CDR3 in DNA: TGTGCCAGCAACCCTGGTCCTGAGCAGTTCTTC.

The table lists this clonotype with many counts. The chain has TRBV6-4 and TRBJ2-1; 12 bases align to TRBD2. The V and J ends lost 3 bases and 0 bases, in that order; junction bases with no gene match: 3. CDR3 length equals 17 residues. From germline, CDR1 is MRHNA and CDR2 SNTAGT. The CDR3 spells CASSELAGGSSYNEQFF. The CDR3 bases are TGTGCCAGCAGTGAACTAGCGGGGGGAAGCTCCTACAATGAGCAGTTCTTC.

The chain has TRBV29-1 and TRBJ2-7; 8 positions match TRBD1. CDR1 and CDR2 from the germline V gene are SQVTM and ANQGSEA. V shed 1 base, J shed 5 bases, and the junction held 4 bases outside the gene matches. CDR3 length: 13 amino acids. The CDR3, as DNA: TGCAGCGTTGAAGGCAGGGGGCGAAACGAGCAGTACTTC. Protein: CSVEGRGRNEQYF.